Presented here are 4 T cell receptor beta chains from one specimen sequenced in a study of cytomegalovirus exposure and HLA in healthy donors. Only in-frame clones appear in the TCRdb table, and some are missing; sequencing was by immunoSEQ multiplex PCR. The sample holds about 120,000 clones, roughly 86% seen once. Specimen: PBMCs. The receptor set was obtained from a man between 18 and 35 years old in good health and CMV-seronegative.

The chain carries TRBV29-1 and TRBJ1-2; 7 bases align to TRBD1. J lost 5 bases, V lost 5 bases, and 8 bases had no gene match. The CDR3 has 13 amino acids. The germline V gene has CDR1 SQVTM and CDR2 ANQGSEA. The CDR3 loop is CSVSRTGDYGYTF. In DNA, the CDR3 is TGCAGCGTTTCAAGGACAGGCGATTATGGCTACACCTTC.

This chain connects TRBV6-5 to TRBJ1-5; unclear D gene. This CDR3 is built from 14 residues. Germline values: CDR1 MNHEY, CDR2 SVGAGI. Trimming shortened V by 0 bases and J by 0 bases, and 3 bases separated the two germline ends. Here the CDR3 reads CASSYSGSNQPQHF. In nucleotides, the CDR3 is TGTGCCAGCAGTTACTCCGGTAGCAATCAGCCCCAGCATTTT.

The chain employs TRBV30 and TRBJ1-3; possibly TRBD1 for D (6 bases). The germline gives CDR1 GTSNPN, CDR2 SVGIG (reference sequence). V was shortened by 2 bases and J by 0 bases, with 14 bases between the two germline ends. The CDR3 spans 16 residues. The CDR3 loop is CAWSPPGHHSGNTIYF. CDR3 DNA sequence: TGTGCCTGGAGTCCTCCGGGACACCACTCTGGAAACACCATATATTTT.

The chain uses TRBV27 and TRBJ2-2; no firm D call. Germline CDR1 reads MNHEY; CDR2 reads SMNVEV (reference sequence). The CDR3 covers 13 residues. V lost 8 bases and J lost 6, with 13 bases in between. The CDR3 loop reads CASLSKEAGELFF. The CDR3 DNA follows: TGTGCCAGCCTTTCGAAAGAGGCCGGGGAGCTGTTTTTT.